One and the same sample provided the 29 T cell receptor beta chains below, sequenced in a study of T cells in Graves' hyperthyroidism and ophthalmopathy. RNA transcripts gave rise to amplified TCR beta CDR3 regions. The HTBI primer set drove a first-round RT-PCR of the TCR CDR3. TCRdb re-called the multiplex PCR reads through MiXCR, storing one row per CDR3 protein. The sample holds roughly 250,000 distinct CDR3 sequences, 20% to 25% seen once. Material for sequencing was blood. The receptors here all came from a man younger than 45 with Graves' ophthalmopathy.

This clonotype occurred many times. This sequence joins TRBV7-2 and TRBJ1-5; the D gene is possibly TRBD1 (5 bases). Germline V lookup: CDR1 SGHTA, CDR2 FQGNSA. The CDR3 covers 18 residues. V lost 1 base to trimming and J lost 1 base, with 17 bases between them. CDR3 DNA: TGTGCCAGCAGCTTAGTGGCAGGGAGTGTAGGAAGCAATCAGCCCCAGCATTTT. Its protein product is CASSLVAGSVGSNQPQHF. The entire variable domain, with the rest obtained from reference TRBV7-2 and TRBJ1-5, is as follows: GAGVSQSPSNKVTEKGKDVELRCDPISGHTALYWYRQSLGQGLEFLIYFQGNSAPDKSGLPSDRFSAERTGGSVSTLTIQRTQQEDSAVYLCASSLVAGSVGSNQPQHFGDGTRLSIL.

This CDR3 reads CASKKTASSYEQYF. CDR3 in DNA: TGTGCCAGCAAGAAGACAGCCAGCTCCTACGAGCAGTACTTC. This chain connects TRBV2 to TRBJ2-7, with a tentative D call TRBD1 (5 bases). The CDR3 runs 14 residues. CDR1 SNHLY and CDR2 FYNNEI come from the germline V gene. Trimming pared 7 bases from V and 0 bases from J, leaving 13 bases between. Full variable domain (rest looked up from reference TRBV2 and TRBJ2-7): EPEVTQTPSHQVTQMGQEVILRCVPISNHLYFYWYRQILGQKVEFLVSFYNNEISEKSEIFDDQFSVERPDGSNFTLKIRSTKLEDSAMYFCASKKTASSYEQYFGPGTRLTVT.

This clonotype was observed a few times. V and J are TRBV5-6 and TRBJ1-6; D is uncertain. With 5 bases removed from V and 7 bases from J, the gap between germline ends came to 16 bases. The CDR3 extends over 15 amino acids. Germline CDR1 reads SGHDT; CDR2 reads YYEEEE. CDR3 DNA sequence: TGTGCCAGCAGAAAATGGACGGGGAACAATTCACCCCTCCACTTT. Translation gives CASRKWTGNNSPLHF.

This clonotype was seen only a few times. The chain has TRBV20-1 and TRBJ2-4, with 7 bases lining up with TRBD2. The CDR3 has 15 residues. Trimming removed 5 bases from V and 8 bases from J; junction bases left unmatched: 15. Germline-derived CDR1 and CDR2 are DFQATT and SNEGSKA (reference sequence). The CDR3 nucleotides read TGCAGTGCTCCACGCCCGGGCGGGAGAACCGACATTCAGTACTTC. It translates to CSAPRPGGRTDIQYF.

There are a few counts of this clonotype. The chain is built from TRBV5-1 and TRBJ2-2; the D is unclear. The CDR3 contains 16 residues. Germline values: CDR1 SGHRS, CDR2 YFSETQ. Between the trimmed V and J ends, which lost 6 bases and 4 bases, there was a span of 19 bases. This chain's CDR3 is CASTVQPGSGTGELFF. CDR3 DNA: TGCGCCAGCACGGTCCAACCCGGATCGGGCACCGGGGAGCTGTTTTTT.

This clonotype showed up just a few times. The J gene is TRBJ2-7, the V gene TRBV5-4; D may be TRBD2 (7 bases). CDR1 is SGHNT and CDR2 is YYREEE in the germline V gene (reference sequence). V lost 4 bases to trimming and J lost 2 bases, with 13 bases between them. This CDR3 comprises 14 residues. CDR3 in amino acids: CASSAAGQTYEQYF. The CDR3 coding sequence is TGTGCCAGCAGCGCAGCGGGACAAACCTACGAGCAGTACTTC.

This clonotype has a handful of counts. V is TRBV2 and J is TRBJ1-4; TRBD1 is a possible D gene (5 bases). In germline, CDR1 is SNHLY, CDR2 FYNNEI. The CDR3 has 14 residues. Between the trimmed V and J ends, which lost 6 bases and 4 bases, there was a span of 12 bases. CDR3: CASSSGRFNEKLFF. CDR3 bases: TGTGCCAGCAGCTCGGGACGGTTTAATGAAAAACTGTTTTTT.

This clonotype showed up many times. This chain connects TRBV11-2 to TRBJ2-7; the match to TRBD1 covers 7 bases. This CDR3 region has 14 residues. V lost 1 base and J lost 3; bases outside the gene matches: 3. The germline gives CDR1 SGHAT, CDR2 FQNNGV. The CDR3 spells CASSLGAGGYEQYF. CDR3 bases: TGTGCCAGCAGCTTAGGGGCAGGGGGCTACGAGCAGTACTTC.

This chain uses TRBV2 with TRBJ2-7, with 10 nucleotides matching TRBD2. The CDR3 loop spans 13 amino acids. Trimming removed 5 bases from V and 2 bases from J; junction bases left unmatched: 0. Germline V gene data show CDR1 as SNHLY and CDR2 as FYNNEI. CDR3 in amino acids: CASSSGRAYEQYF. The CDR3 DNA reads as TGTGCCAGCAGTAGCGGGAGGGCCTACGAGCAGTACTTC.

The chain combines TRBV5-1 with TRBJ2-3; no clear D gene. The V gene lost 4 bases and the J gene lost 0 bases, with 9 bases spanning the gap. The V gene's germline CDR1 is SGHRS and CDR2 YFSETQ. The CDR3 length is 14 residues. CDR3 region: CASSIQKSTDTQYF. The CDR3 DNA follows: TGCGCCAGCAGCATCCAGAAGAGCACAGATACGCAGTATTTT.

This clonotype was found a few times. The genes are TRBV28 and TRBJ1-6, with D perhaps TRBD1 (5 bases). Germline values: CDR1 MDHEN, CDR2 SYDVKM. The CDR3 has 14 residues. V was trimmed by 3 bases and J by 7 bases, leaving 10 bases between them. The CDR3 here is CASSLTQENSPLHF. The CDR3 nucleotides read TGTGCCAGCAGTTTGACACAGGAGAATTCACCCCTCCACTTT.

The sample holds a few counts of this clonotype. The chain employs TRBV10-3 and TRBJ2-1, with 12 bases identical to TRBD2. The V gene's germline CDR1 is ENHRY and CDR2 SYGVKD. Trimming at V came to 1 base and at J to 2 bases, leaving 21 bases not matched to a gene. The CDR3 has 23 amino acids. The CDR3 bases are TGTGCCATCAGTGAGTTCACATTCCCGACTAGCGGGAGAGGTAGCCCGGCCTACAATGAGCAGTTCTTC. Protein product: CAISEFTFPTSGRGSPAYNEQFF.

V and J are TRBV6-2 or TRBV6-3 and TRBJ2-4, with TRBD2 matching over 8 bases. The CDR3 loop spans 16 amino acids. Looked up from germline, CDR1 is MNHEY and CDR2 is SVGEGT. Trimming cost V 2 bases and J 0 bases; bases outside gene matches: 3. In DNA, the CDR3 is TGTGCCAGCAGTTACCTCGGGAGGGAAGCCAAAAACATTCAGTACTTC. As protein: CASSYLGREAKNIQYF.

The CDR3 bases are TGTGCCAGCAGTTGCAACCAAAAGCGGGAGTGCACAGATACGCAGTATTTT. As protein: CASSCNQKRECTDTQYF. This chain uses TRBV28 with TRBJ2-3; TRBD2 agrees at 8 bases. V lost 4 bases and J lost 1; bases outside the gene matches: 10. The CDR3 is made up of 17 amino acids. CDR1 and CDR2 (germline): MDHEN, SYDVKM.

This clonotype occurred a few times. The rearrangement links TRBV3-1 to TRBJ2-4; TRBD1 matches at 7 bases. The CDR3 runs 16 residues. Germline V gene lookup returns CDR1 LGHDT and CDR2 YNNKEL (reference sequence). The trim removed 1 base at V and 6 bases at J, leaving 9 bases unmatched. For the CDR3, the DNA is TGTGCCAGCAGCCAAGGAGACAGGGTCATCAGAAACATTCAGTACTTC. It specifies CASSQGDRVIRNIQYF.

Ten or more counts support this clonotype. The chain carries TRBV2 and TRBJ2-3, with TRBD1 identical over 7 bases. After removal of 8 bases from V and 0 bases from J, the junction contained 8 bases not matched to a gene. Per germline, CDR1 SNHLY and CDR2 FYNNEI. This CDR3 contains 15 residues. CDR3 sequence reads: CASATGTRSTDTQYF. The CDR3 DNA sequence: TGTGCCAGCGCGACAGGGACCCGTAGCACAGATACGCAGTATTTT.

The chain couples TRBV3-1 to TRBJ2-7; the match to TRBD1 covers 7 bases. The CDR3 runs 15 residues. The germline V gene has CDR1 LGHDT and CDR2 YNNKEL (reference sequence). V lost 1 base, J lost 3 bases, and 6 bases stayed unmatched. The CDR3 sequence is CASSQVGQGVYEQYF. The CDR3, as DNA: TGTGCCAGCAGCCAAGTGGGTCAGGGGGTCTACGAGCAGTACTTC.

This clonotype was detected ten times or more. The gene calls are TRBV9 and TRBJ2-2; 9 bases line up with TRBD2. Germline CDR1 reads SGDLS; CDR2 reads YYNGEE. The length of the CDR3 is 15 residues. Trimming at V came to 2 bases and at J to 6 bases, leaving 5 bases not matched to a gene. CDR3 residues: CASSVGREGSGELFF. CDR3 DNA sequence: TGTGCCAGCAGCGTCGGGCGGGAGGGGTCCGGGGAGCTGTTTTTT.

The CDR3 loop is CASSYRLAIYEQYF. The CDR3 nucleotides are TGTGCCAGCAGCTACCGCCTAGCGATCTACGAGCAGTACTTC. This chain connects TRBV7-2 to TRBJ2-7; D perhaps matches TRBD2 (6 bases). The CDR3 contains 14 residues. V lost 4 bases and J 3 bases, leaving 13 bases between the germline ends. Germline-derived CDR1 and CDR2 are SGHTA and FQGNSA.

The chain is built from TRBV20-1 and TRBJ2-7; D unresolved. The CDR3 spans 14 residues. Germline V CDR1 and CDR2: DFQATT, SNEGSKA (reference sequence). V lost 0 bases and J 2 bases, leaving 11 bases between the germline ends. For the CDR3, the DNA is TGCAGTGCTAGAGACATGGTCGTTCCCTACGAGCAGTACTTC. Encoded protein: CSARDMVVPYEQYF.

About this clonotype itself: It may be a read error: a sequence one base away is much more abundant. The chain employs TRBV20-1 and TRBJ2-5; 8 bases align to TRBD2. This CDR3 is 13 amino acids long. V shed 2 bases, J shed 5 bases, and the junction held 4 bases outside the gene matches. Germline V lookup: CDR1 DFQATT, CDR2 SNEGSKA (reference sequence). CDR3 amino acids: CSARLAGPETQYF. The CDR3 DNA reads TGCAGTGCTAGATTAGCGGGGCCTGAGACCCAGTACTTC.

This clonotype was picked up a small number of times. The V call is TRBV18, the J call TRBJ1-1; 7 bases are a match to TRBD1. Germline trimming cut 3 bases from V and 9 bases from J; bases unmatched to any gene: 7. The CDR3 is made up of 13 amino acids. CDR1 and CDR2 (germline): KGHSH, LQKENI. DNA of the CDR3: TGTGCCAGCTCACCGGGACAGACAAGACAAGCTTTCTTT. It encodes CASSPGQTRQAFF.

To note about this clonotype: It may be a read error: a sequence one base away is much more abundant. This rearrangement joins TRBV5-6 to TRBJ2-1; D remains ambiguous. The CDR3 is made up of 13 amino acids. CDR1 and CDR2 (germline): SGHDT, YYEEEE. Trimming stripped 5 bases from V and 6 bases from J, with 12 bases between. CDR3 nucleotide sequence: TGTGCCAGCAGGTCAGGCTCCCCCAATGAGCAGTTCTTC. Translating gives CASRSGSPNEQFF.

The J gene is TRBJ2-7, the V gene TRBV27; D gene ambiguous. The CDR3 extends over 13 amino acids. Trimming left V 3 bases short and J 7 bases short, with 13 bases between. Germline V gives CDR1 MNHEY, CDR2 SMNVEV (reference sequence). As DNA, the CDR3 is TGTGCCAGCAGTTTGTATGCCGATTGGGAGCAGTACTTC. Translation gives CASSLYADWEQYF.

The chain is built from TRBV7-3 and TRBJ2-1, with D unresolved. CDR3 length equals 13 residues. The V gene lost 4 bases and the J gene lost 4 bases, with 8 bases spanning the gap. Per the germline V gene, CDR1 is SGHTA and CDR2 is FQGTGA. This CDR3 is CASSSGSYNEQFF. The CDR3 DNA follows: TGTGCCAGCAGCTCCGGTAGTTACAATGAGCAGTTCTTC.

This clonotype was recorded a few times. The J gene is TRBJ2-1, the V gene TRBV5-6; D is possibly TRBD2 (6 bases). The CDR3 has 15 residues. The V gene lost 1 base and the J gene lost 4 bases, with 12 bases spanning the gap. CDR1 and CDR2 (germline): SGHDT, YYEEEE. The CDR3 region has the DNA TGTGCCAGCAGCTTGTTCGGGGGTAATTACAATGAGCAGTTCTTC. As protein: CASSLFGGNYNEQFF.

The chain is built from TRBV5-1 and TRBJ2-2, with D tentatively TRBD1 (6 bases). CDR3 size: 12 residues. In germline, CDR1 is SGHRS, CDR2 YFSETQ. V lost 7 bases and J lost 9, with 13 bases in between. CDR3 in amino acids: CASFTGKRELFF. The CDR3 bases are TGCGCCAGCTTCACAGGGAAAAGGGAGCTGTTTTTT.

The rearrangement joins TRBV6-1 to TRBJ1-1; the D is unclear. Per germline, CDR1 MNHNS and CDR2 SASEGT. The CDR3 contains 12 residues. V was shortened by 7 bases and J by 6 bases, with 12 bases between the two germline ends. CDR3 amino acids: CASTRLVPEAFF. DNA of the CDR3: TGTGCCAGCACCCGACTCGTTCCTGAAGCTTTCTTT.

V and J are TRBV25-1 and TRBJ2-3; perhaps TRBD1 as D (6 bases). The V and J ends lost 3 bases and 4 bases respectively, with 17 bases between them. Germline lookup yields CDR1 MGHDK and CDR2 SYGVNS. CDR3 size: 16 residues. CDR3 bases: TGTGCCAGCAGTGATTACGACAGGATGCGGCCAGATACGCAGTATTTT. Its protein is CASSDYDRMRPDTQYF.